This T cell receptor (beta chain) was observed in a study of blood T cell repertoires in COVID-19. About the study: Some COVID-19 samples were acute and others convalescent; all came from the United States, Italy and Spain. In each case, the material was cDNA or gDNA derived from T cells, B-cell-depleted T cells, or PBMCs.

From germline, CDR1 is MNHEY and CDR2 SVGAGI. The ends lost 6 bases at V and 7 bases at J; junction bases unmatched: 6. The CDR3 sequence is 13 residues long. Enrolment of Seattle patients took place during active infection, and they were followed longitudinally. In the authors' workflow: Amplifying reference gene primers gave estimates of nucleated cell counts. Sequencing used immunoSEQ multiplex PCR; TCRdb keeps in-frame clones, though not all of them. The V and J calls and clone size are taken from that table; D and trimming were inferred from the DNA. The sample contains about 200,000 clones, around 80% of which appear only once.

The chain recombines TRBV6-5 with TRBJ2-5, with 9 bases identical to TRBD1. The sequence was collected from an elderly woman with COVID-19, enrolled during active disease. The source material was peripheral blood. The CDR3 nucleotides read TGTGCCAGCAGACAGGGGGCCGAGGGGACCCAGTACTTC. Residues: CASRQGAEGTQYF.